This T cell receptor beta chain was sequenced for a study of cytomegalovirus exposure and HLA in healthy donors. The PCR contained 60 Vbeta and 13 Jbeta primers. Original processing methods: Some 9.9 million of tens of millions of unique TCR beta chains were shared, per a later count. This table comes from immunoSEQ multiplex PCR, and its TCRdb copy is limited to in-frame clones, with some not included. Clone size and the V and J calls come from that table; the DNA yielded D and trimming. The sample has 85,000 to 100,000 clones, more than 60% seen once; the top ten hold 16%. Notes on the study in general: V- and J-gene trimming of TCR beta was linked (in a later analysis) to a missense DCLRE1C variant. Later on, an analysis found that several of the most significant clusters appeared to be linked to common viral pathogens, which included parvovirus B19. Earlier analysis found most TCR beta V segments productive about 90% or about 30% of the time.

With respect to this clone: Its antigen is unknown.

The junction had 9 bases not matched to a gene; V was cut back by 5 bases and J by 4 bases. The CDR3 runs 16 residues. Germline V gene data show CDR1 as MDHEN and CDR2 as SYDVKM. The genes are TRBV28 and TRBJ2-1; 9 bases agree with TRBD1. This clonotype was sampled from a man between 60 and 75 years old in good health and CMV-seropositive. Sequenced: PBMCs. DNA for the CDR3: TGTGCCAGCAGTCCCAGCGCCGGGACAGGGTACAATGAGCAGTTCTTC. Translation: CASSPSAGTGYNEQFF.